This T cell receptor (beta chain) was observed in a study of identical twins. As concerns this clonotype: Its antigen is undetermined.

V dropped 3 bases and J dropped 5; count of bases not matched to a gene: 4. From germline, CDR1 is SGDLS and CDR2 YYNGEE. The CDR3 extends over 15 amino acids. TCRdb independently ran MiXCR on the 5' RACE reads; one entry per CDR3 protein. The data contain some 500,000 distinct CDR3 sequences, more than 13% of them singletons. Notes on the study in general: Models underestimated how often monozygotic twins shared out-of-frame TCR alpha. Invariant cells of the MAIT and iNKT types might have partly distorted the zero-insertion analyses.

A further study also used this sample, focusing on yellow fever vaccine responses in identical twins.

This TCR derives from a woman aged 18-29 years in good health. Sequencing was carried out using CD4+ T cells sorted from blood. The chain joins TRBV9 to TRBJ2-7; 14 bases map to TRBD2. The CDR3 region is CASSATSGRVHEQYF. The DNA of the CDR3 is TGTGCCAGCAGCGCGACTAGCGGGAGGGTCCACGAGCAGTACTTC.